Listed here are 5 T cell receptor beta chains from one sample, sequenced in a study of blood T cell repertoires in COVID-19. Here immunoSEQ multiplex PCR was the method, and the copy in TCRdb shows in-frame clones only, minus some. This sample has fewer than 400,000 clones, with roughly 85% found just once. Sequencing used peripheral blood. The receptor set was obtained from a woman aged 18-35 years with acute or convalescent COVID-19.

The CDR3 loop is CSASTGNRNGYTF. DNA of the CDR3: TGCAGCGCTTCGACAGGGAACAGGAATGGCTACACCTTC. The J gene is TRBJ1-2, the V gene TRBV29-1; 7 bases map to TRBD1. After removal of 7 bases from V and 6 bases from J, the junction contained 11 bases not matched to a gene. CDR1 and CDR2 from the germline V gene are SQVTM and ANQGSEA. The CDR3 totals 13 residues.

This chain uses TRBV27 with TRBJ2-7; 10 positions agree with TRBD1. The CDR3 is made up of 16 amino acids. Unmatched junction bases numbered 10, after V lost 5 bases and J lost 3 bases. CDR1 MNHEY and CDR2 SMNVEV come from the germline V gene (reference sequence). The chain's CDR3 is CASSRPPGQGIYEQYF. DNA for the CDR3: TGTGCCAGCAGTCGACCCCCGGGACAGGGGATCTACGAGCAGTACTTC.

This chain uses TRBV6-5 with TRBJ2-7; possibly TRBD2 for D (6 bases). Germline V CDR1 and CDR2: MNHEY, SVGAGI. This CDR3 contains 14 residues. Between the trimmed V and J ends, which lost 10 bases and 5 bases, there was a span of 21 bases. The DNA of the CDR3 is TGTGCCACCCGGCGTCGGGGGAATGGAAACGAGCAGTACTTC. Translation gives CATRRRGNGNEQYF.

The V call is TRBV27, the J call TRBJ1-1; the D gene is possibly TRBD1 (5 bases). V gave up 5 bases and J gave up 8 bases, with 15 bases separating them. The CDR3 is made up of 13 amino acids. Germline V gene sequence: CDR1 MNHEY, CDR2 SMNVEV (reference sequence). For the CDR3, the DNA is TGTGCCAGCAGTGCCCTAGGGGTCGCAGAAGCTTTCTTT. Translation: CASSALGVAEAFF.

The chain joins TRBV6-5 to TRBJ2-1; D is ambiguous. The CDR3 covers 15 residues. Germline V lookup: CDR1 MNHEY, CDR2 SVGAGI. With 6 bases removed from V and 0 bases from J, the gap between germline ends came to 12 bases. DNA of the CDR3: TGTGCCAGCAGGTCCGAGGTGAGCTCCTACAATGAGCAGTTCTTC. Its protein is CASRSEVSSYNEQFF.